The clone carrying this TCR beta chain was observed many times. The V and J ends lost 1 base and 1 base respectively, with 13 bases between them. CDR3 size: 16 residues. Germline CDR1 is SGHTA and CDR2 is FQGNSA. This sample is part of a study of T cells in Graves' hyperthyroidism and ophthalmopathy. Amplified TCR beta CDR3 regions came from RNA transcripts. Using the HTBI primer set, a first-round RT-PCR was run on the TCR CDR3. TCRdb re-called the multiplex PCR reads through MiXCR, storing one row per CDR3 protein. The sample has 250,000 to 400,000 distinct CDR3 sequences, roughly 15% seen once; the top ten hold 30% to 35%.

Sequences were obtained from blood. The receptor was derived from a woman aged 35 to 49 with Graves' ophthalmopathy. The chain carries TRBV7-2 and TRBJ2-5; D is possibly TRBD2 (5 bases). CDR3 protein: CASSLDGMAGQETQYF. Written as DNA, the CDR3 is TGTGCCAGCAGCTTAGACGGTATGGCGGGCCAAGAGACCCAGTACTTC. The variable domain in full, completed from reference TRBV7-2 and TRBJ2-5, reads GAGVSQSPSNKVTEKGKDVELRCDPISGHTALYWYRQSLGQGLEFLIYFQGNSAPDKSGLPSDRFSAERTGGSVSTLTIQRTQQEDSAVYLCASSLDGMAGQETQYFGPGTRLLVL.